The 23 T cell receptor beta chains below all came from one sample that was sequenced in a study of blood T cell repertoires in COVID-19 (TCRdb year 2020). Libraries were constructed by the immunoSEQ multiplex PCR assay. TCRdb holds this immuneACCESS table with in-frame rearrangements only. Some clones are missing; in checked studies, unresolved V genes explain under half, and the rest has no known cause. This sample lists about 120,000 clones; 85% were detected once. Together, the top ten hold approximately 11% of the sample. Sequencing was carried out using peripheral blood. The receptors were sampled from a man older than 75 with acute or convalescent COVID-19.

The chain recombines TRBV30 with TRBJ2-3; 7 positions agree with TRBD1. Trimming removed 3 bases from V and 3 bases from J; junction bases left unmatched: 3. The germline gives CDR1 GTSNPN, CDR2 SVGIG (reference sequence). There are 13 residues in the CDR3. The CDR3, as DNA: TGTGCCTGGAGGAGGGGGCAGACAGATACGCAGTATTTT. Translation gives CAWRRGQTDTQYF.

The CDR3 DNA sequence: TGTGCCATCAGTGGGAGGATAGCGGGAGGGTCAGGGGAGCAGTTCTTC. This sequence encodes CAISGRIAGGSGEQFF. The rearrangement uses TRBV10-3 and TRBJ2-1, with 11 positions matching TRBD2. CDR3 size: 16 residues. Trimming cost V 4 bases and J 10 bases; bases outside gene matches: 12. CDR1 ENHRY and CDR2 SYGVKD come from the germline V gene.

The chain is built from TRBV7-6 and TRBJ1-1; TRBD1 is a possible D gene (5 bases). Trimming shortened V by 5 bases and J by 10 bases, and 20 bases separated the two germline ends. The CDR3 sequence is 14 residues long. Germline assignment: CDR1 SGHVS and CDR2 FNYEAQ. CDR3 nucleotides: TGTGCCAGCAGCCCTACCCCGGCGGGGGATGCAGCTTTCTTT. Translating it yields CASSPTPAGDAAFF.

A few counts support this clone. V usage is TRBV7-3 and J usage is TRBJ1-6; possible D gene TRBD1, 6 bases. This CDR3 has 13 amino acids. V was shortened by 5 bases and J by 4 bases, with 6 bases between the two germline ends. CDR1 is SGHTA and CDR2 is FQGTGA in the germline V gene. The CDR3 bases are TGTGCCAGCAGCAGGGGGTATAATTCACCCCTCCACTTT. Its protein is CASSRGYNSPLHF.

DNA of the CDR3: TGCAGTGCCTCAAGGACAGGGGAGTTCTTC. It translates to CSASRTGEFF. The rearrangement uses TRBV20-1 and TRBJ2-1; TRBD1 matches 9 bases. Germline CDR1 is DFQATT and CDR2 is SNEGSKA (reference sequence). The CDR3 sequence is 10 residues long. Losses at the gene ends were 6 bases for V and 14 bases for J; bases not matched to a gene: 5.

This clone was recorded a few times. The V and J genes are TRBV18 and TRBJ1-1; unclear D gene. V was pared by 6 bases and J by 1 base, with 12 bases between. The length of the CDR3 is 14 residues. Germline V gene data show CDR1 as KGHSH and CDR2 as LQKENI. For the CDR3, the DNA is TGTGCCAGCTCGCAACAAGGGAGGAACACTGAAGCTTTCTTT. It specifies CASSQQGRNTEAFF.

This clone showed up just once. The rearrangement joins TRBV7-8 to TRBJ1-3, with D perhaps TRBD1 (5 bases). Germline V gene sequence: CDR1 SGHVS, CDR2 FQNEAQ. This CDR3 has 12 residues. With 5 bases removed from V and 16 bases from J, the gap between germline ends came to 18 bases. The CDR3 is CASSPQGLPTYF. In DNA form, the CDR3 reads TGTGCCAGCAGCCCGCAGGGTCTTCCCACCTATTTT.

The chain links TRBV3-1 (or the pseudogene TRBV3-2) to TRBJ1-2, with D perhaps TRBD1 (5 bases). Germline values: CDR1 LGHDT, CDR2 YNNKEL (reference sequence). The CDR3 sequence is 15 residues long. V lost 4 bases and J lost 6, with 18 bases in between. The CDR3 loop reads CASSRAWGREDGYTF. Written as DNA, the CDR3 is TGTGCCAGCAGCCGGGCCTGGGGGAGGGAGGATGGCTACACCTTC.

CDR3 nucleotides: TGTGCCAGCTCACCAAAGGCCCTAGCGTGGACCGGGGAGCTGTTTTTT. It specifies CASSPKALAWTGELFF. The chain has TRBV18 and TRBJ2-2; tentatively, D is TRBD2 (6 bases). CDR3 length: 16 residues. V lost 2 bases and J lost 5, with 15 bases in between. Germline-derived CDR1 and CDR2 are KGHSH and LQKENI.

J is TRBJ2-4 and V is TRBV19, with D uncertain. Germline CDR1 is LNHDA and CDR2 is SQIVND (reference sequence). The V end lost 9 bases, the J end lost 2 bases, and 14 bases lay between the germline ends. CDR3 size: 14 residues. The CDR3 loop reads CASRDGYPKNIQYF. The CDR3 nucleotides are TGTGCCAGCCGAGACGGGTACCCCAAAAACATTCAGTACTTC.

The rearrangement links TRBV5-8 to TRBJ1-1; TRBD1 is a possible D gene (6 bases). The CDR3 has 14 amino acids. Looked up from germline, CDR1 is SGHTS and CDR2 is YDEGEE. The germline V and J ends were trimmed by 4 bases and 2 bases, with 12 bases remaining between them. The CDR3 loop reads CASSEGQINTEAFF. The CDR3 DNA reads TGTGCCAGCAGCGAAGGACAGATAAACACTGAAGCTTTCTTT. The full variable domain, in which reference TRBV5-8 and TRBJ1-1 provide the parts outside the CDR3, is EAGVTQSPTHLIKTRGQQATLRCSPISGHTSVYWYQQALGLGLQFLLWYDEGEERNRGNFPPRFSGRQFPNYSSELNVNALELEDSALYLCASSEGQINTEAFFGQGTRLTVV.

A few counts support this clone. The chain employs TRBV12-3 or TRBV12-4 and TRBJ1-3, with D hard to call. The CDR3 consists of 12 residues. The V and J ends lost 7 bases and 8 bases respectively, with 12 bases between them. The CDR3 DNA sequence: TGTGCCAGCAAAGGCCTGGCGGACACCATATATTTT. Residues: CASKGLADTIYF.

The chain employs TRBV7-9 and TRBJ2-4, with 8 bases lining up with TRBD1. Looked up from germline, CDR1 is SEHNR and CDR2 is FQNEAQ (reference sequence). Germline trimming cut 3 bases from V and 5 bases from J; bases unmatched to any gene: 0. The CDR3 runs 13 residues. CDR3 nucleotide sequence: TGTGCCAGCAGCTTGGACAGGGAAAACATTCAGTACTTC. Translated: CASSLDRENIQYF. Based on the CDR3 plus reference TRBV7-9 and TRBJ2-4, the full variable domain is DTGVSQNPRHKITKRGQNVTFRCDPISEHNRLYWYRQTLGQGPEFLTYFQNEAQLEKSRLLSDRFSAERPKGSFSTLEIQRTEQGDSAMYLCASSLDRENIQYFGAGTRLSVL.

In DNA form, the CDR3 reads TGTGCCAGTACAGGGGGACCGCGCTCCTACAATGAGCAGTTCTTC. This codes for CASTGGPRSYNEQFF. The rearrangement uses TRBV19 and TRBJ2-1; 7 nucleotides line up with TRBD1. Losses at the gene ends were 7 bases for V and 0 bases for J; bases not matched to a gene: 6. Looked up from germline, CDR1 is LNHDA and CDR2 is SQIVND (reference sequence). The CDR3 is made up of 15 amino acids.

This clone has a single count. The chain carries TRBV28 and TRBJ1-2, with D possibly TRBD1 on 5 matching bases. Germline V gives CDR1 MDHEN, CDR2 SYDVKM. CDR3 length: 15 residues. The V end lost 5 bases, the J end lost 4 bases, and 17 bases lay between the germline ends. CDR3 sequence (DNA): TGTGCCAGCAGTCTGCGGGACCGCTTATCCTATGGCTACACCTTC. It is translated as CASSLRDRLSYGYTF.

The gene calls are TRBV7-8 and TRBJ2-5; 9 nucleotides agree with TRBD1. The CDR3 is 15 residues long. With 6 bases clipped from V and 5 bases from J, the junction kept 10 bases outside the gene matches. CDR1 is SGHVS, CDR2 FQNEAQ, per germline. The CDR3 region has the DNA TGTGCCAGCAGTTCCGGGACAGGGAACGGGGAGACCCAGTACTTC. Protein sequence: CASSSGTGNGETQYF.

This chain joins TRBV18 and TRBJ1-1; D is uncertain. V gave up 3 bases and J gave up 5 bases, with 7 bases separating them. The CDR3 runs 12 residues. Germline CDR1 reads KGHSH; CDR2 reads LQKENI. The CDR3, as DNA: TGTGCCAGCTCACCGGGGAGAACTGAAGCTTTCTTT. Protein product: CASSPGRTEAFF.

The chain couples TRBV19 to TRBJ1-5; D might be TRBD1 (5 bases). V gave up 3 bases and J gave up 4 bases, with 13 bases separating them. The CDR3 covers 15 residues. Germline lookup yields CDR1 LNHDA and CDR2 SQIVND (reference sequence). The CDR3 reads CASSMDIRWNQPQHF. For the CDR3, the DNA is TGTGCCAGTAGTATGGACATCAGATGGAATCAGCCCCAGCATTTT.

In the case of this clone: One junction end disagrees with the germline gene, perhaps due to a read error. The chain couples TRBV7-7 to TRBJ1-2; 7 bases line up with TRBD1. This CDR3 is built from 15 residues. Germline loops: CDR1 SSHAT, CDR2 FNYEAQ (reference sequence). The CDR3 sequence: CASSTPRGGAYGYTF. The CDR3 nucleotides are TGTGCTAGCAGCACCCCGCGAGGGGGCGCTTATGGCTACACCTTC.

This chain's CDR3 is CASRLTSGGLEQFF. The CDR3 nucleotides read TGTGCCAGCCGGTTAACTAGCGGGGGCCTAGAGCAGTTCTTC. J is TRBJ2-1 and V is TRBV3-1 (or the pseudogene TRBV3-2); 11 nucleotides line up with TRBD2. The CDR3 covers 14 residues. CDR1 and CDR2 (germline): LGHDT, YNNKEL (reference sequence). Unmatched junction bases numbered 10, after V lost 8 bases and J lost 10 bases.

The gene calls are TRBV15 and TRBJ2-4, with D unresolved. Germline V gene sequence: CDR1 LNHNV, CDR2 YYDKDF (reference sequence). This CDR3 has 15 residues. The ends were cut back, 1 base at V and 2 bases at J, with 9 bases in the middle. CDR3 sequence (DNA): TGTGCCACCAGCAGAGGTGGCTTAACCAAAAACATTCAGTACTTC. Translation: CATSRGGLTKNIQYF. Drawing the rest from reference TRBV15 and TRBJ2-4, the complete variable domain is DAMVIQNPRYQVTQFGKPVTLSCSQTLNHNVMYWYQQKSSQAPKLLFHYYDKDFNNEADTPDNFQSRRPNTSFCFLDIRSPGLGDTAMYLCATSRGGLTKNIQYFGAGTRLSVL.

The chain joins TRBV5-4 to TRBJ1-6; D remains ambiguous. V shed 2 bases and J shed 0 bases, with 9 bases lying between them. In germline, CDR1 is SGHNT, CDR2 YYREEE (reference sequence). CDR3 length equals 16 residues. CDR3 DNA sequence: TGTGCCAGCAGCTTAGGAGGGAGCTCCTATAATTCACCCCTCCACTTT. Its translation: CASSLGGSSYNSPLHF.

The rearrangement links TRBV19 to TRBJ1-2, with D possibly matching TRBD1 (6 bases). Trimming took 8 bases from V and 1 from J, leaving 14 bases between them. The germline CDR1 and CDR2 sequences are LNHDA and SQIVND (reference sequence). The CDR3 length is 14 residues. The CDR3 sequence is CASRTTGINYGYTF. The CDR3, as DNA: TGTGCCAGTCGGACGACAGGAATTAACTATGGCTACACCTTC.